This T cell receptor (beta chain) was sequenced for a study of regulatory T cells in long-lasting Graves disease. Study as a whole: Under 3 months of antithyroid drugs had been taken by newly diagnosed Graves' patients.

Sequencing libraries for TCR beta were prepared with iRepertoire HTBI primers and Arm-PCR of CDR3 regions. MiXCR was run by TCRdb on the multiplex PCR reads, yielding one entry per CDR3 protein. The sample lists some 230,000 distinct CDR3 sequences, about 16% occurring once. Time point described: newly diagnosed GD, antithyroid drugs for less than 3 months. RNA extracted from PBMCs served as the sequencing template. This clonotype has at least ten counts. Trimming removed 4 bases from V and 4 bases from J; junction bases left unmatched: 3. This CDR3 region has 13 residues. CDR1 and CDR2 (germline): SGHVS, FQNEAQ.

This specimen was peripheral blood mononuclear cells (PBMCs), taken at new diagnosis, from a patient treated with antithyroid drugs. The source of this sequence is a female donor with Graves disease. The gene calls are TRBV7-8 and TRBJ1-1, with 7 nucleotides matching TRBD1. This CDR3 reads CASSSYRGTEAFF. As DNA, the CDR3 is TGTGCCAGCAGCTCCTACAGGGGCACTGAAGCTTTCTTT.